This T cell receptor beta chain comes out of a study of T cells in Graves' hyperthyroidism and ophthalmopathy (dated by TCRdb to the late 2010s). Broadly, across the study: Peripheral blood samples were taken at initial diagnosis, before any treatment was given. After blood sampling, hyperthyroidism patients were treated with methimazole at a starting dose of 30 mg daily, and ophthalmopathy patients were treated with high-dose intravenous methylprednisolone. The paper reports TCR Vbeta CDR3 sequencing of some 140 peripheral blood samples: some 41 ophthalmopathy, roughly 80 hyperthyroidism and approximately 17 progressor patients. TCR V-J signatures able to tell the groups apart were searched for in a discovery cohort of some 100 patients, of whom around 43 had Graves' ophthalmopathy and about 60 had stable Graves' hyperthyroidism. The roughly 90 discovery patients were divided at random into training and test sets in a 7:3 ratio. In addition, the study compared T-cell repertoires in thyroid tissue and in blood from 6 or 7 Graves' hyperthyroidism patients. Whether ophthalmopathy could be predicted prospectively was tested in an independent validation cohort made up of 18 hyperthyroidism patients plus 17 patients who later progressed to ophthalmopathy.

CDR1 and CDR2 were assigned from the germline V gene (reference sequence) as SEHNR and FQNEAQ. Trimming accounts for 5 bases at V and 11 bases at J, while the number of junction bases matched to no gene is 13. The CDR3 runs 15 amino acids, cysteine and phenylalanine included. The read is trimmed to its CDR3 DNA, 45 bases read in frame from base 1. The paper as a whole reports these results and caveats: Sample size was not statistically predetermined, and blinding of investigators to group allocation was not performed. Most expanded thyroid clonotypes (frequency above 0.001) were also found in blood, which suggests that blood repertoires may mirror thyroid immune responses. A model built on a 13 V-J signature distinguished ophthalmopathy from stable hyperthyroidism, reaching 87.88% sensitivity and about 81% specificity in cross-validation and 80%/75% in testing. In validation, the model predicted progression to ophthalmopathy a median of 6.5 months before onset, with around 70% sensitivity and around 76% specificity.

Concerning this clonotype itself: What this receptor recognizes is not known. No clone much larger than this one lies a single base away; base qualities are absent.

Graves' hyperthyroidism was defined as stable when no progression to ophthalmopathy occurred over 18 months of follow-up. The hyperthyroidism patients were between 18 and 65 years old and newly diagnosed, with a disease duration of less than 2 months. The study excluded patients with uncontrolled infections, other autoimmune diseases, pregnancy or lactation. Diagnoses were established on the basis of clinical symptoms, serum thyroxine and TRAb, thyroid ultrasound, and orbital computed tomography. PBMCs were separated from 10 ml of fresh peripheral blood using Ficoll-Paque density gradient centrifugation. Total RNA was extracted with Trizol reagent, and quality was checked on an Agilent 2100 Bioanalyzer. TCR beta CDR3 regions were amplified from RNA transcripts. A first-round RT-PCR of the TCR CDR3 used the HTBI primer set with the Qiagen OneStep RT-PCR kit. Libraries were constructed in a second round of multiplex PCR, after which size selection and purification were performed. Sequencing of the libraries was done on an Illumina HiSeq2000 using paired-end 100 bp reads. For the original study's pipeline: SOAPnuke was used to process the raw data, removing reads that contained adapters or uncalled bases, had a mean Phred below 15, or lacked an exact match to the constant primer or identifier. High-quality paired reads were merged using COPE v1.2.5, and each unique nucleotide sequence was defined as a clonotype. Clonotypes were aligned to IMGT TRBV, TRBD and TRBJ reference segments using MiTCR v1.1. The analysis was restricted to V-J combinations with a frequency above 0.0001, which together covered just over 98% of the repertoires. The TCS score was defined as F50 (clonal expansion) divided by E x V (chaos), with BLOSUM62-based TCRdist calculated between CDR3 peptides within each V-J. Welch's t-statistics and random forest reduced approximately 520 V-J features to 13, which were used in a naive Bayes classifier (R e1071). Thyroid-blood repertoire similarity was quantified with the Morisita-Horn index. The public sequencing data were trimmed at Q25 with fastp and processed into clonotypes with MiXCR by TCRdb, which kept only in-frame beta chains. All rows with the same CDR3 protein become a single entry with the most common DNA and genes. It is TCRdb's table, rather than the study itself, that gives the V and J calls and clone size. The sample table lists roughly 100,000 distinct CDR3 sequences, approximately 48% of them with a count of one. About 28% of the sample goes to the ten largest clones.

This TCR derives from a man aged 40-50 years with Graves' hyperthyroidism. This receptor chain uses TRBV7-9 and TRBJ2-3; 10 of the junction bases match TRBD2. Material for sequencing was blood. The CDR3 protein: CASSPLAGPGNEQYF. The base sequence is TGTGCCAGCAGCCCACTAGCGGGACCTGGCAATGAGCAGTATTTT.